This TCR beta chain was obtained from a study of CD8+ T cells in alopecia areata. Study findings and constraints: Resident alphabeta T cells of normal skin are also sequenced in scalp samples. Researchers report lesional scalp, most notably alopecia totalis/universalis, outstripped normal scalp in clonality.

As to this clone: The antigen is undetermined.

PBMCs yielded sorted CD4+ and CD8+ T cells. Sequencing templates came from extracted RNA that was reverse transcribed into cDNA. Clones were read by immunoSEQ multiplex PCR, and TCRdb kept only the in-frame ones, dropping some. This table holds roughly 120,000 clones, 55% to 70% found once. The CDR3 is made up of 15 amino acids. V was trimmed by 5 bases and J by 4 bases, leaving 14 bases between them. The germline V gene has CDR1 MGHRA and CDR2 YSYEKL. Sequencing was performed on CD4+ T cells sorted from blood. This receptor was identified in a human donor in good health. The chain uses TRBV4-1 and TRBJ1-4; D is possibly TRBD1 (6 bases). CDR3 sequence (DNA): TGCGCCAGCAGCTCCCGGACAGACTTTAATGAAAAACTGTTTTTT. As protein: CASSSRTDFNEKLFF.